These 14 T cell receptor beta chains share one sample of origin, sequenced in a study of CD8+ T cells in alopecia areata. Extracted RNA was reverse transcribed, and the resulting cDNA served as sequencing template. Clones were sequenced by immunoSEQ multiplex PCR, and TCRdb holds only the in-frame ones, with some missing. The table lists roughly 190,000 clones, approximately 60% of them singletons. The treatment is: oral pan-JAK inhibitor, 5-10 mg twice daily. The specimen was CD4+ T cells sorted from blood, collected at week 4, from a patient treated with tofacitinib. The receptor source for this set is a human donor with alopecia areata.

V is TRBV5-1 and J is TRBJ1-6, with 7 bases identical to TRBD1. CDR1 and CDR2 (germline): SGHRS, YFSETQ. The V segment lost 3 bases and the J segment 8 bases; nucleotides outside the gene matches: 5. There are 14 residues in the CDR3. The CDR3 coding sequence is TGCGCCAGCAGCTCGGGACAGAATTATTCACCCCTCCACTTT. Translation: CASSSGQNYSPLHF.

This chain connects TRBV30 to TRBJ2-4; no clear D gene. V shed 7 bases and J shed 0 bases, with 13 bases lying between them. This CDR3 region has 14 residues. The germline V gene encodes CDR1 GTSNPN and CDR2 SVGIG (reference sequence). CDR3 nucleotides: TGTGCCTCCTCCGCGGCCCTAGCCAAAAACATTCAGTACTTC. Protein: CASSAALAKNIQYF.

This clone has just a few counts. This chain's CDR3 is CASSLLPVYNSPLHF. CDR3 DNA sequence: TGCGCCAGCAGCTTGCTTCCCGTGTATAATTCACCCCTCCACTTT. The rearrangement links TRBV5-1 to TRBJ1-6, with no clear D. Trimming stripped 1 base from V and 4 bases from J, with 9 bases between. This CDR3 comprises 15 residues. CDR1 is SGHRS, CDR2 YFSETQ, per germline. Full variable domain (rest looked up from reference TRBV5-1 and TRBJ1-6): KAGVTQTPRYLIKTRGQQVTLSCSPISGHRSVSWYQQTPGQGLQFLFEYFSETQRNKGNFPGRFSGRQFSNSRSEMNVSTLELGDSALYLCASSLLPVYNSPLHFGNGTRLTVT.

As DNA, the CDR3 is TGTGCCAGCAGCTTAGCGGGGCCCGGGGAGCTGTTTTTT. Residues: CASSLAGPGELFF. The rearrangement links TRBV11-2 to TRBJ2-2; D may be TRBD1 or TRBD2 (5 bases each). Germline lookup yields CDR1 SGHAT and CDR2 FQNNGV. Deletions cut 1 base from V and 6 bases from J, with 6 bases between. The CDR3 has 13 amino acids.

This clone was counted only a few times. V is TRBV2 and J is TRBJ1-1; 7 nucleotides agree with TRBD1. Looked up from germline, CDR1 is SNHLY and CDR2 is FYNNEI. V was pared by 5 bases and J by 4 bases, with 1 base of the junction left unmatched. The CDR3 spans 12 residues. CDR3 protein: CASSTGATEAFF. The DNA for the CDR3 is TGTGCCAGCAGTACAGGGGCCACTGAAGCTTTCTTT. Complete variable domain (other parts from reference TRBV2 and TRBJ1-1): EPEVTQTPSHQVTQMGQEVILRCVPISNHLYFYWYRQILGQKVEFLVSFYNNEISEKSEIFDDQFSVERPDGSNFTLKIRSTKLEDSAMYFCASSTGATEAFFGQGTRLTVV.

The V and J genes are TRBV29-1 and TRBJ2-4; possibly TRBD1 for D (5 bases). Trimming pared 4 bases from V and 16 bases from J, leaving 11 bases between. This CDR3 has 9 amino acids. CDR1 and CDR2 from the germline V gene are SQVTM and ANQGSEA. The CDR3 DNA is TGCAGCGTTGCCGACAGTAGTTACTTC. Its translation: CSVADSSYF.

This clone came up a few times. DNA of the CDR3: TGTGCCAGCAGTGCGGGTTACGAGCAGTACTTC. It yields the protein CASSAGYEQYF. The V gene is TRBV25-1, the J gene TRBJ2-7; the D is unclear. The V gene's germline CDR1 is MGHDK and CDR2 SYGVNS. Trimming shortened V by 4 bases and J by 4 bases, and 5 bases separated the two germline ends. The CDR3 is 11 amino acids.

V and J are TRBV11-2 and TRBJ2-3, with 9 bases fitting TRBD1. V shed 5 bases and J 1 base; nucleotides not matched to a gene: 4. Germline assignment: CDR1 SGHAT and CDR2 FQNNGV. The CDR3 sequence is 15 residues long. For the CDR3, the DNA is TGTGCCAGCAGCGCCCGGACAGGGGGCACAGATACGCAGTATTTT. Translation: CASSARTGGTDTQYF.

The chain combines TRBV27 with TRBJ1-1; weak D call: TRBD1 (5 bases). The length of the CDR3 is 11 residues. V was cut by 10 bases and J by 5 bases, with 11 bases left in between. The V gene's germline CDR1 is MNHEY and CDR2 SMNVEV (reference sequence). CDR3 in amino acids: CAIIRGTEAFF. The DNA for the CDR3 is TGTGCCATCATCCGGGGGACTGAAGCTTTCTTT.

In this sample, this clone turned up a few times. The J gene is TRBJ2-7, the V gene TRBV30; 9 bases map to TRBD1. V gave up 4 bases and J gave up 5 bases; unmatched junction bases: 15. The CDR3 is 16 amino acids. Germline loops: CDR1 GTSNPN, CDR2 SVGIG (reference sequence). The CDR3 protein is CAWTRFGTGKVHEQYF. Written as DNA, the CDR3 is TGTGCCTGGACCAGGTTCGGGACAGGGAAAGTCCACGAGCAGTACTTC.

This clone was observed a few times. The rearrangement uses TRBV5-4 and TRBJ2-2, with D perhaps matching TRBD2 (6 bases). With 4 bases removed from V and 4 bases from J, the gap between germline ends came to 14 bases. This CDR3 has 15 amino acids. Germline loops: CDR1 SGHNT, CDR2 YYREEE (reference sequence). The CDR3 DNA reads TGTGCCAGCAGCCGCGATGGGGGAGGCACCGGGGAGCTGTTTTTT. This sequence encodes CASSRDGGGTGELFF.

V is TRBV5-1 and J is TRBJ1-1, with 8 bases fitting TRBD1. Trimming took 4 bases from V and 0 from J; bases not matched to a gene: 11. The CDR3 runs to 17 residues. The V gene's germline CDR1 is SGHRS and CDR2 YFSETQ. CDR3 in amino acids: CASSPGTGLMVNTEAFF. The CDR3 DNA reads TGCGCCAGCAGCCCCGGGACAGGACTCATGGTGAACACTGAAGCTTTCTTT.

This rearrangement joins TRBV28 to TRBJ2-3; no firm D call. CDR1 and CDR2 (germline): MDHEN, SYDVKM. V was trimmed by 3 bases and J by 5 bases, leaving 9 bases between them. The CDR3 sequence is 13 residues long. The CDR3 DNA is TGTGCCAGCAGTTTGTTTCCGCAAGATACGCAGTATTTT. This translates into CASSLFPQDTQYF.

The genes are TRBV6-5 and TRBJ2-4, with TRBD1 matching 8 bases. The V and J ends lost 5 bases and 8 bases, in that order; junction bases with no gene match: 11. CDR1 and CDR2 from the germline V gene are MNHEY and SVGAGI. The length of the CDR3 is 15 residues. The CDR3 protein is CASSPHGQGQHIQYF. DNA for the CDR3: TGTGCCAGCAGTCCGCACGGACAGGGCCAACACATTCAGTACTTC.